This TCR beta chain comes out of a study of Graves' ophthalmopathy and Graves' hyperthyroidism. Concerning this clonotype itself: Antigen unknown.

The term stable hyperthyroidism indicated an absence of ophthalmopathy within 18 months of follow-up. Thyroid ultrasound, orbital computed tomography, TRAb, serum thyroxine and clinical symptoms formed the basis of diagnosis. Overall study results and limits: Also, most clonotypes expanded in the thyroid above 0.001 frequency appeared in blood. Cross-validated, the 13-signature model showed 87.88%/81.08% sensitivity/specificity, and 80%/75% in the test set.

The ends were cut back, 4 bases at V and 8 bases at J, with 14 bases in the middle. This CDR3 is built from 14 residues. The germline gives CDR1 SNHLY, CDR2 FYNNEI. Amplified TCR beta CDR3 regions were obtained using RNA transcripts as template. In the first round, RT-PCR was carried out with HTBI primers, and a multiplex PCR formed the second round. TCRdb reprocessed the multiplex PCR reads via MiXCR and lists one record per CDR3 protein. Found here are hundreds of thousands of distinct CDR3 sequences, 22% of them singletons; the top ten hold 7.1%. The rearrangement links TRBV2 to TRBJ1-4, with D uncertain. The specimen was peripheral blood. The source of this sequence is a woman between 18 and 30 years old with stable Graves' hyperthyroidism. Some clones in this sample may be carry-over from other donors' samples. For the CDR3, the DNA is TGTGCCAGCAGTGGAGAAGGGCGGGAGGAAAAACTGTTTTTT. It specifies CASSGEGREEKLFF.